This T cell receptor beta chain was observed in a study of T cell responses to AZD1222 COVID-19 vaccine (dated by TCRdb to the early 2020s). A note on the overall study: TCR sequencing covered approximately 230 trial participants: 200 to 220 given two doses of AZD1222 and 26 given two doses of MenACWY control vaccine. Trial participants were enrolled into age subgroups of 18-55, 56-69 and 70-plus years, which contained approximately 150, 30 and 60 TCR-sequenced participants, respectively.

From the cysteine up to the phenylalanine, the CDR3 has a length of 15 residues. CDR3 DNA is the only sequence kept; it has 45 bases, read in frame from the first base. For CDR1 and CDR2, the germline V gene (reference sequence) lists DFQATT and SNEGSKA. Trimming removed 3 bases from V and 1 base from J, leaving 13 bases between the germline ends. A word on this clone: Its antigen is currently not known. It has no much larger one-base neighbor in the sample; base qualities were not kept.

What the study reported, not specific to this receptor: Spike-specific TCR breadth and depth rose significantly after two AZD1222 doses compared with day 0 and with MenACWY recipients. Reportedly, almost half of the unique spike-specific TCRs recognized epitopes lying outside the regions that are mutated in the B.1.351 and B.1.1.7 variants. Participants were mostly white British and included more females than males, and it was suggested by the authors that clonal diversity may have been underestimated. Because no day 14 peak-response samples were available, the repertoires could be characterized only after the peak T cell response. The 56-69-year group was small, and its depth increase did not reach significance, likely because of low power. Only five or six AZD1222 recipients were SARS-CoV-2 seropositive at baseline, limiting conclusions about previously exposed vaccinees. The whole spike protein was spanned by vaccine-associated CD4 TCRs, and dominant responses were seen in regions 160-218 and 743-854.

Interpreted using the paper, the time point label stands for: about 28 days (+/-7) after the second vaccine dose. AZD1222 recipients given second doses at about 4 weeks or at about 12 weeks were pooled, since spike-specific TCR depth and breadth were not found to differ between the two schedules. Vaccinee samples were obtained from the UK trials COV001 and COV002, which included a single-blind randomized controlled phase 2/3 trial of AZD1222 (ChAdOx1 nCoV-19) in healthy adults. For TCRbeta chain sequencing, PBMC samples from trial participants were taken at day 0 and at day 28 after the second dose. The CDR3 regions of human TCRbeta chains were analyzed by immunosequencing. The source study handled its data this way. TCRs in the repertoires were matched against a reference library of SARS-CoV-2-specific TCRs that had been generated with the MIRA antigen-specificity platform. Breadth was defined as the fraction of unique TCRs that were SARS-CoV-2-associated, and depth was defined as the fraction of total T cells that were SARS-CoV-2-associated. Using the MIRA data, every spike-specific TCR was mapped to the spike region that the TCR reacted to and assigned to either a CD4 or a CD8 class. Log10-transformed breadth and depth values were compared by one-way ANOVA with Sidak's multiple comparisons tests. The immuneACCESS repertoire file appears here via TCRdb, limited to in-frame rearrangements. These files lack a portion of the clones; in checked studies, under half of the deficit traces to unresolved V genes, and the cause of the others is not known. Clone size and V and J calls were adopted from that table, with D and trimming inferred from the DNA. This sample has 130,000 to 150,000 clones in its table, and about nine tenths of those were observed once. Less than 2.5% of the sample goes to the ten largest clones.

Source: peripheral blood, taken 28 days after the second AZD1222 dose. This TCR was recovered from an adult who received the AZD1222 COVID-19 vaccine. The sequence links TRBV20-1 to TRBJ1-3; the D gene is not confidently resolved. The CDR3 region: CSASLGSWSGNTIYF. The DNA is TGCAGTGCTAGTCTAGGGTCGTGGTCTGGAAACACCATATATTTT.